The 9 T cell receptor beta chains below all came from one sample that was sequenced in a study of T cell clones after liver transplantation. Profiling relied on immunoSEQ multiplex PCR, and the TCRdb table lists in-frame clones only, not all of them. The table shows about 11,000 clones, with 70% to 75% occurring only once. The source was CD4+ T cells from blood, collected approximately 30 months after liver transplant. The receptors were sampled from a human patient who received a liver transplant. Some of these T cells may belong to the graft donor.

By frequency in the sample, this clone is medium-sized. V usage is TRBV2 and J usage is TRBJ1-5, with no clear D. Germline CDR1 SNHLY, CDR2 FYNNEI. The CDR3 runs 13 residues. V lost 6 bases and J lost 3, with 9 bases in between. CDR3 region: CASREMDNQPQHF. The CDR3 DNA sequence: TGTGCCAGCAGGGAAATGGACAATCAGCCCCAGCATTTT.

This chain connects TRBV13 to TRBJ1-2, with a possible D match to TRBD1 (6 bases). V lost 2 bases and J 2 bases, leaving 21 bases between the germline ends. The CDR3 is made up of 18 amino acids. The germline CDR1 and CDR2 sequences are PRHDT and FYEKMQ (reference sequence). The CDR3 nucleotides are TGTGCCAGCAGCTTATGGGGACAAAACAGAGGGGGGAACTATGGCTACACCTTC. It translates to CASSLWGQNRGGNYGYTF.

The chain carries TRBV5-1 and TRBJ1-1; D is unresolved. The CDR3 totals 14 residues. CDR1 SGHRS and CDR2 YFSETQ come from the germline V gene. V was shortened by 4 bases and J by 0 bases, with 10 bases between the two germline ends. CDR3 DNA: TGCGCCAGCAGCCTACAGCTAATGAACACTGAAGCTTTCTTT. Protein: CASSLQLMNTEAFF.

The V and J genes are TRBV7-9 and TRBJ2-7; possibly TRBD2 for D (6 bases). In germline, CDR1 is SEHNR, CDR2 FQNEAQ (reference sequence). There are 14 residues in the CDR3. With 1 base removed from V and 4 bases from J, the gap between germline ends came to 11 bases. The CDR3 DNA is TGTGCCAGCAGCTTAGGGGGGGACGGATACGAGCAGTACGTC. It specifies CASSLGGDGYEQYV.

J is TRBJ1-2 and V is TRBV7-2, with 8 bases fitting TRBD1. The CDR3 has 15 amino acids. The V segment lost 2 bases and the J segment 6 bases; nucleotides outside the gene matches: 8. In germline, CDR1 is SGHTA, CDR2 FQGNSA. The CDR3 coding sequence is TGTGCCAGCAGCTTATCCAGGGGGCGAACTGATGGCTACACCTTC. Its protein product is CASSLSRGRTDGYTF.

This chain links TRBV19 with TRBJ1-5, with 9 positions matching TRBD1. J lost 3 bases, V lost 8 bases, and 5 bases had no gene match. This CDR3 spans 14 amino acids. CDR1 and CDR2 (germline): LNHDA, SQIVND (reference sequence). CDR3 residues: CASDRGIINQPQHF. The CDR3 region has the DNA TGTGCCAGTGACAGGGGGATTATCAATCAGCCCCAGCATTTT.

This chain joins TRBV9 and TRBJ2-5; maybe TRBD2 (5 bases). V was trimmed by 2 bases and J by 6 bases, leaving 11 bases between them. The CDR3 length is 13 residues. CDR1 is SGDLS and CDR2 is YYNGEE in the germline V gene. CDR3 sequence reads: CASSVGGGKTQYF. The CDR3 DNA reads as TGTGCCAGCAGCGTCGGAGGCGGCAAGACCCAGTACTTC.

The J gene is TRBJ2-2, the V gene TRBV27, with no clear D. V lost 5 bases, J lost 1 base, and 8 bases lay in between. This CDR3 region has 14 residues. Germline V gene lookup returns CDR1 MNHEY and CDR2 SMNVEV (reference sequence). CDR3 region: CASSAAGNTGELFF. The CDR3 region has the DNA TGTGCCAGCAGTGCCGCAGGGAACACCGGGGAGCTGTTTTTT.

The CDR3 sequence: CASSYSVRAAAGELFF. CDR3 nucleotide sequence: TGTGCCAGCAGTTACTCGGTGAGGGCAGCGGCCGGGGAGCTGTTTTTT. The chain employs TRBV6-5 and TRBJ2-2; D is possibly TRBD2 (5 bases). This CDR3 has 16 amino acids. From germline, CDR1 is MNHEY and CDR2 SVGAGI. Deletions cut 0 bases from V and 6 bases from J, with 14 bases between.